The present T cell receptor beta chain was sequenced within a study of blood T cell repertoires in COVID-19. At the level of the study: Samples came from the United States, Italy and Spain, spanning acute and convalescent COVID-19. Nucleic acid was either cDNA or gDNA, and it came from T cells, B-cell-depleted T cells, or PBMCs.

Source study methods: Counts of nucleated cells, estimated from reference gene primer amplification, were obtained. Assay used: immunoSEQ multiplex PCR; TCRdb lists only in-frame clones, some missing. D and trimming come from the DNA, and the V and J calls and clone size come from that table. The table records about 140,000 clones, about four fifths of them present only once. This CDR3 has 13 amino acids. Between the trimmed V and J ends, which lost 0 bases and 8 bases, there was a span of 11 bases. CDR1 is GTSNPN and CDR2 is SVGIG in the germline V gene (reference sequence). This sequence joins TRBV30 and TRBJ2-1; no clear D. This receptor was taken from a man in his 70s who had recovered from COVID-19. Sequencing was carried out using peripheral blood. The CDR3 nucleotides are TGTGCCTGGAGTGTACTTAGTTTCGATGAGCAGTTCTTC. It codes for CAWSVLSFDEQFF.